Each of the 15 T cell receptor beta chains below was sequenced from the same sample in a study of blood T cell repertoires in COVID-19. The repertoire was sequenced with immunoSEQ multiplex PCR; TCRdb's copy has only in-frame clones and lacks some. The sample holds 250,000 to 350,000 clones, approximately 90% seen once. The sequenced material came from peripheral blood. The source is a woman in her sixties with acute or convalescent COVID-19.

The chain couples TRBV7-8 to TRBJ2-5; 10 positions match TRBD1. V lost 2 bases to trimming and J lost 0 bases; unmatched junction nucleotides: 18. Germline V CDR1 and CDR2: SGHVS, FQNEAQ. The CDR3 loop spans 21 amino acids. The CDR3 DNA reads as TGTGCCAGCAGCTTAAAGAACTCCGGGACAGGGGCCTGGGGGGACCAAGAGACCCAGTACTTC. This encodes CASSLKNSGTGAWGDQETQYF.

The rearrangement joins TRBV7-9 to TRBJ2-7; 9 bases are shared with TRBD1. Germline-derived CDR1 and CDR2 are SEHNR and FQNEAQ (reference sequence). Unmatched junction bases numbered 9, after V lost 6 bases and J lost 12 bases. The CDR3 runs to 12 residues. CDR3 loop: CASSSRTGDGYF. The DNA of the CDR3 is TGTGCCAGCAGTTCCCGGACAGGGGACGGGTACTTC.

The CDR3 coding sequence is TGTGCCTCTAAGGACAGGGCAGGGGAAACCTATGGCTACACCTTC. Translated: CASKDRAGETYGYTF. The chain uses TRBV28 and TRBJ1-2, with TRBD1 matching over 8 bases. From germline, CDR1 is MDHEN and CDR2 SYDVKM. V shed 11 bases, J shed 4 bases, and the junction held 15 bases outside the gene matches. The length of the CDR3 is 15 residues.

The V call is TRBV5-6, the J call TRBJ1-1; D ambiguous. The length of the CDR3 is 14 residues. Trimming shortened V by 1 base and J by 0 bases, and 7 bases separated the two germline ends. The germline V gene encodes CDR1 SGHDT and CDR2 YYEEEE. The CDR3 is CASSLIQVNTEAFF. The CDR3 DNA sequence: TGTGCCAGCAGCTTGATCCAGGTGAACACTGAAGCTTTCTTT.

This chain connects TRBV19 to TRBJ2-7, with 8 bases that match TRBD2. J was trimmed by 0 bases and V by 1 base; bases with no gene match: 11. The CDR3 spans 18 residues. The V gene's germline CDR1 is LNHDA and CDR2 SQIVND (reference sequence). CDR3 sequence: CASSIVFAGGSTSYEQYF. CDR3 DNA: TGTGCCAGTAGTATAGTTTTCGCGGGGGGTAGTACCTCCTACGAGCAGTACTTC.

The chain recombines TRBV7-3 with TRBJ2-1; 7 bases match TRBD2. This CDR3 comprises 15 residues. Germline V gene data show CDR1 as SGHTA and CDR2 as FQGTGA. The trim removed 5 bases at V and 4 bases at J, leaving 8 bases unmatched. The chain's CDR3 is CASSAQAGTYNEQFF. The CDR3 DNA reads TGTGCCAGCAGCGCCCAAGCGGGGACGTACAATGAGCAGTTCTTC.

This clone was seen a single time. V and J are TRBV11-1 and TRBJ1-1; D is ambiguous. The CDR3 totals 14 residues. V lost 5 bases and J lost 1, with 11 bases in between. CDR1 is SGHAT and CDR2 is FQDESV in the germline V gene (reference sequence). As DNA, the CDR3 is TGTGCCAGCAGCCCTCAAACGGGGAACACTGAAGCTTTCTTT. This gives the protein CASSPQTGNTEAFF.

The V call is TRBV27, the J call TRBJ2-7; 7 bases match TRBD1. After removal of 8 bases from V and 6 bases from J, the junction contained 7 bases not matched to a gene. The germline CDR1 and CDR2 sequences are MNHEY and SMNVEV (reference sequence). This CDR3 comprises 12 residues. The CDR3 DNA reads TGTGCCAGCGGGGACAGCAGCACCGAGCAGTACTTC. As protein: CASGDSSTEQYF.

This chain uses TRBV5-5 with TRBJ2-7; TRBD1 matches 7 bases. Trimming at V came to 2 bases and at J to 9 bases, leaving 5 bases not matched to a gene. Germline V gene sequence: CDR1 SGHKS, CDR2 YYEKEE (reference sequence). The CDR3 runs to 12 residues. The CDR3 protein is CASSFDREGQYF. In nucleotides, the CDR3 is TGTGCCAGCAGCTTCGACAGGGAAGGGCAGTACTTC.

This clone was detected a few times. This chain links TRBV10-3 with TRBJ2-1; 9 positions agree with TRBD2. CDR1 and CDR2 from the germline V gene are ENHRY and SYGVKD. The ends lost 2 bases at V and 5 bases at J; junction bases unmatched: 7. The CDR3 sequence is 16 residues long. As DNA, the CDR3 is TGTGCCATCAGTGAGGCCCTGGCGGGGGGGAACAATGAGCAGTTCTTC. This sequence encodes CAISEALAGGNNEQFF.

The genes are TRBV6-5 and TRBJ2-7; 8 nucleotides agree with TRBD1. This CDR3 contains 16 residues. Germline CDR1 is MNHEY and CDR2 is SVGAGI. V was clipped by 2 bases and J by 0 bases; unmatched bases: 6. The CDR3 nucleotides are TGTGCCAGCAGTTACCCGACAGGGGCTAACTCCTACGAGCAGTACTTC. It encodes CASSYPTGANSYEQYF.

The CDR3 is CASSFNRITDTQYF. The CDR3 DNA is TGTGCCAGCAGCTTCAACAGGATCACAGATACGCAGTATTTT. The rearrangement joins TRBV7-2 to TRBJ2-3; D may be TRBD1 (5 bases). CDR1 is SGHTA and CDR2 is FQGNSA in the germline V gene. There are 14 residues in the CDR3. Trimming stripped 3 bases from V and 2 bases from J, with 9 bases between. Full variable domain (rest looked up from reference TRBV7-2 and TRBJ2-3): GAGVSQSPSNKVTEKGKDVELRCDPISGHTALYWYRQSLGQGLEFLIYFQGNSAPDKSGLPSDRFSAERTGGSVSTLTIQRTQQEDSAVYLCASSFNRITDTQYFGPGTRLTVL.

This chain connects TRBV10-3 to TRBJ1-2; D possibly corresponds to TRBD1 (6 bases). In germline, CDR1 is ENHRY, CDR2 SYGVKD. Between the trimmed V and J ends, which lost 4 bases and 6 bases, there was a span of 9 bases. CDR3 length equals 12 residues. CDR3 region: CAISGTVDGYTF. CDR3 nucleotide sequence: TGTGCCATCAGTGGGACAGTGGATGGCTACACCTTC.

The chain employs TRBV11-2 and TRBJ2-7, with 11 bases fitting TRBD2. The ends lost 3 bases at V and 4 bases at J; junction bases unmatched: 2. Germline V gene lookup returns CDR1 SGHAT and CDR2 FQNNGV. The CDR3 is 14 amino acids. CDR3 in DNA: TGTGCCAGCAGCTTGACTAGCGGGATGTACGAGCAGTACTTC. Protein product: CASSLTSGMYEQYF.

The chain has TRBV2 and TRBJ2-5; 7 nucleotides line up with TRBD1. J gave up 4 bases and V 5 bases, and 7 bases lay outside the gene matches. Germline V lookup: CDR1 SNHLY, CDR2 FYNNEI. CDR3 length: 14 amino acids. CDR3 amino acids: CASSSRDSIETQYF. DNA of the CDR3: TGTGCCAGCAGTTCCAGGGACAGTATAGAGACCCAGTACTTC.